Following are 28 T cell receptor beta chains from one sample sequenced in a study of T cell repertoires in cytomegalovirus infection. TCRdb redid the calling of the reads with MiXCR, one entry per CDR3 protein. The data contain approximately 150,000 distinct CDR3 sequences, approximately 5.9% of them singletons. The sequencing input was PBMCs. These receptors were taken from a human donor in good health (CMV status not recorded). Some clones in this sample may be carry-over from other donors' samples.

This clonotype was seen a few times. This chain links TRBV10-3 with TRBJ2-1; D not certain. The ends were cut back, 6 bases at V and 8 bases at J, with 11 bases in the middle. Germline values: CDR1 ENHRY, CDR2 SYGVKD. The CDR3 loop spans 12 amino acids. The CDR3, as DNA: TGTGCCATCAGCTCATCCGGGTATGAGCAGTTCTTC. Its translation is CAISSSGYEQFF.

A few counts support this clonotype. Here the CDR3 reads CASSPPGQGREAEAFF. Here the CDR3 DNA reads TGTGCCAGCAGTCCACCGGGACAGGGGCGAGAGGCTGAAGCTTTCTTT. The J gene is TRBJ1-1, the V gene TRBV2; 10 positions match TRBD1. CDR1 is SNHLY and CDR2 is FYNNEI in the germline V gene. The CDR3 consists of 16 residues. Trimming cost V 5 bases and J 6 bases; bases outside gene matches: 12.

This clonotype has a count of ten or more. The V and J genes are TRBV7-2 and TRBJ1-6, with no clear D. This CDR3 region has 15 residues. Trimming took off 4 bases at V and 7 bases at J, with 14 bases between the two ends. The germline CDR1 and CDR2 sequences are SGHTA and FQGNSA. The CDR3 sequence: CASSSAGRLNSPLHF. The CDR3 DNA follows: TGTGCCAGCAGCTCCGCTGGACGGTTGAATTCACCCCTCCACTTT.

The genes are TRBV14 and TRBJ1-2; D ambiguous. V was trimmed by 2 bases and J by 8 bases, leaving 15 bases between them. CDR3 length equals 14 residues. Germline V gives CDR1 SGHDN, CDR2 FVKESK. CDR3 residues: CASSQSQGSQGYTF. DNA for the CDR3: TGTGCCAGCAGCCAATCCCAAGGGTCCCAAGGCTACACCTTC.

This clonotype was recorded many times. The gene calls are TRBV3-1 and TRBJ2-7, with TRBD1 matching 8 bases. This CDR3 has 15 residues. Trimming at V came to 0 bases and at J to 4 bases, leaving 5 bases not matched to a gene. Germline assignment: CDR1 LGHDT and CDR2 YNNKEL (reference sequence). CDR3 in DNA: TGTGCCAGCAGCCAAGACAGGGGGCGAGTATACGAGCAGTACTTC. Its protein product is CASSQDRGRVYEQYF.

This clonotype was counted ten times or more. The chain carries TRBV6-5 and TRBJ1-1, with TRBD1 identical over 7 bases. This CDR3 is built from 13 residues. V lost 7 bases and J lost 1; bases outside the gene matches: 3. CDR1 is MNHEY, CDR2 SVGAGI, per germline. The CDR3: CASIRTGNTEAFF. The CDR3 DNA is TGTGCCAGCATCAGGACAGGGAACACTGAAGCTTTCTTT.

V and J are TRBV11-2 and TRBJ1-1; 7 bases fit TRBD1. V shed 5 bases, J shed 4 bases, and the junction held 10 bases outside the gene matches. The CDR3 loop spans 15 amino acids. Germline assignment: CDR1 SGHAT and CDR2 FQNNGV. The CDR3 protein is CASSLGQVQSTEAFF. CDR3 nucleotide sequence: TGTGCCAGCAGCCTCGGACAGGTTCAAAGCACTGAAGCTTTCTTT.

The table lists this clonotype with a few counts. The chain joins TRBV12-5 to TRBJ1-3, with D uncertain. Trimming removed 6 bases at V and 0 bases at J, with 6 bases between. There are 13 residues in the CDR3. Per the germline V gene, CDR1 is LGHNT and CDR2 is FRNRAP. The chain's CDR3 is CASGRGSGNTIYF. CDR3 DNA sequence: TGTGCTAGTGGACGAGGCTCTGGAAACACCATATATTTT. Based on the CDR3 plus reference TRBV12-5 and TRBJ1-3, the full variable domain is DARVTQTPRHKVTEMGQEVTMRCQPILGHNTVFWYRQTMMQGLELLAYFRNRAPLDDSGMPKDRFSAEMPDATLATLKIQPSEPRDSAVYFCASGRGSGNTIYFGEGSWLTVV.

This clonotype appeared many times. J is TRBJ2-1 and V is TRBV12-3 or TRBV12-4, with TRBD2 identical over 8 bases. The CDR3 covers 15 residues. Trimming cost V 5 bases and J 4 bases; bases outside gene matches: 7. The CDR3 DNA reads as TGTGCCAGCAGTCCCCAGCGGGGGCGATACAATGAGCAGTTCTTC. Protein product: CASSPQRGRYNEQFF.

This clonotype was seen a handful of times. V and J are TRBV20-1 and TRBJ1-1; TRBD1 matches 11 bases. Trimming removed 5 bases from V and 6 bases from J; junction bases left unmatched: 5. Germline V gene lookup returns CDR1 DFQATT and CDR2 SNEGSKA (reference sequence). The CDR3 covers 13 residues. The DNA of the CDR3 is TGCAGTGCTGGACAGGGGGCTCGGGCTGAAGCTTTCTTT. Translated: CSAGQGARAEAFF.

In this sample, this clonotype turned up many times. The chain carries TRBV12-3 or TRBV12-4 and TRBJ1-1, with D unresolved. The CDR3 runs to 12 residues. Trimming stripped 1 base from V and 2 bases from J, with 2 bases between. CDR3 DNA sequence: TGTGCCAGCAGTTTAGAAAACACTGAAGCTTTCTTT. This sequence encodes CASSLENTEAFF.

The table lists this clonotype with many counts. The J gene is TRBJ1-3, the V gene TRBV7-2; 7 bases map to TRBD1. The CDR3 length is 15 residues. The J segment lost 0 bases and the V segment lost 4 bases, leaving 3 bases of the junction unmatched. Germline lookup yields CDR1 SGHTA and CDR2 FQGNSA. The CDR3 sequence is CASSSQGSSGNTIYF. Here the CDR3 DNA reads TGTGCCAGCAGCTCACAGGGGAGCTCTGGAAACACCATATATTTT.

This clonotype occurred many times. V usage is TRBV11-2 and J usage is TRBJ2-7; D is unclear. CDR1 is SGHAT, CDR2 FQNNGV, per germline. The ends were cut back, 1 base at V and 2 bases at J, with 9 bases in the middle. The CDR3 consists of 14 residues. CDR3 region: CASSLGSGAYEQYF. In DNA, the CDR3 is TGTGCCAGCAGCTTAGGCTCTGGAGCCTACGAGCAGTACTTC.

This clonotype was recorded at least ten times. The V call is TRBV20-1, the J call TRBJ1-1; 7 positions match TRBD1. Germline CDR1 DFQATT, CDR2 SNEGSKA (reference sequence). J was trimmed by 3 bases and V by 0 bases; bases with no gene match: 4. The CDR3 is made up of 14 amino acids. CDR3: CSARDYDRDTEAFF. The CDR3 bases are TGCAGTGCTAGAGATTACGACAGGGACACTGAAGCTTTCTTT.

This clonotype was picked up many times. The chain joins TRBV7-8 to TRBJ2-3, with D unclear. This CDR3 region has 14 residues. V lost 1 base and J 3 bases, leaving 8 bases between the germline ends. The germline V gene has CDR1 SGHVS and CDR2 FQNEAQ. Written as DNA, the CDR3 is TGTGCCAGCAGCTTAGTAACGGAGACAGATACGCAGTATTTT. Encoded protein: CASSLVTETDTQYF.

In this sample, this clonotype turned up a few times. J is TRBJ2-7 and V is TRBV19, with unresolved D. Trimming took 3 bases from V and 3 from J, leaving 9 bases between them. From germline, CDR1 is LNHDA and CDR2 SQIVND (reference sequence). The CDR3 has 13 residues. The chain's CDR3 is CASSILRGYEQYF. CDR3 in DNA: TGTGCCAGTAGTATCCTGCGAGGCTACGAGCAGTACTTC.

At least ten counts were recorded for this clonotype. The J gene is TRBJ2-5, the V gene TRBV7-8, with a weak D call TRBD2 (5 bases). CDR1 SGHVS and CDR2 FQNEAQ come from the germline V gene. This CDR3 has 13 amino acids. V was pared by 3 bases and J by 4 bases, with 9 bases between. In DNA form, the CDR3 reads TGTGCCAGCAGCTTTACTCGGGGAGAGACCCAGTACTTC. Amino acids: CASSFTRGETQYF.

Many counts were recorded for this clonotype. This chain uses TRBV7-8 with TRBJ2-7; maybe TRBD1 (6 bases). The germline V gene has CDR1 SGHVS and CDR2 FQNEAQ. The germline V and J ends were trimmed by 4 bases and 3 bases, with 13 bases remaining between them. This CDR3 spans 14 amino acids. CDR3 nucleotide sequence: TGTGCCAGCAGCTCAGGGGCCCTTCTCTACGAGCAGTACTTC. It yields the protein CASSSGALLYEQYF.

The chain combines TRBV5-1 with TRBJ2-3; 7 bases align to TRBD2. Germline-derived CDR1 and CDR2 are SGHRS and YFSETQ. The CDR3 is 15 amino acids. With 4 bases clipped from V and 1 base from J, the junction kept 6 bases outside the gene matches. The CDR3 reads CASSPRGDGTDTQYF. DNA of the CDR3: TGCGCCAGCAGCCCACGGGGGGATGGCACAGATACGCAGTATTTT.

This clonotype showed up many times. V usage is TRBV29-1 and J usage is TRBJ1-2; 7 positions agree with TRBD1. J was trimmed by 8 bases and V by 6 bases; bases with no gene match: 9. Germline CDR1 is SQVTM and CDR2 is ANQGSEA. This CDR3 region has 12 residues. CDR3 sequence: CSVATGEWGYTF. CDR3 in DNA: TGCAGCGTAGCTACAGGGGAATGGGGCTACACCTTC.

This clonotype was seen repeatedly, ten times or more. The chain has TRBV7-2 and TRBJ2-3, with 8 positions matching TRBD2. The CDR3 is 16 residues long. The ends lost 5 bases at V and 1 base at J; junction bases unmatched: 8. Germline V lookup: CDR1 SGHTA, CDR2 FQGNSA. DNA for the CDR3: TGTGCCAGCAGCCTTTTCGGGGGGGCGGGCACAGATACGCAGTATTTT. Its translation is CASSLFGGAGTDTQYF.

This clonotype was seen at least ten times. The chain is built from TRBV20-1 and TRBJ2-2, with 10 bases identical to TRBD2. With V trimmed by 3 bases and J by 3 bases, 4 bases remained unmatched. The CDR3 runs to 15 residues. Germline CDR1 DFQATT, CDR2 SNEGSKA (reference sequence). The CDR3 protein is CSARSSGGYTGELFF. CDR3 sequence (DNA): TGCAGTGCTAGGTCTAGCGGGGGATACACCGGGGAGCTGTTTTTT.

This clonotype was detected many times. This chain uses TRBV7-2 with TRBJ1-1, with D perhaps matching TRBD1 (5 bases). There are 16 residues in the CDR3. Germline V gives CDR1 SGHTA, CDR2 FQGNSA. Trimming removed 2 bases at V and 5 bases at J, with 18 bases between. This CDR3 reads CASSLNGGLRGTEAFF. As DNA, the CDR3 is TGTGCCAGCAGCTTAAATGGCGGACTCCGGGGGACTGAAGCTTTCTTT.

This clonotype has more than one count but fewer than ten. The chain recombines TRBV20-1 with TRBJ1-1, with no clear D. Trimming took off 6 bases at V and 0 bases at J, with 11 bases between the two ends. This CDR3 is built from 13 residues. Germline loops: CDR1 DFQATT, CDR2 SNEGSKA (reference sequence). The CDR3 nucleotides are TGCAGTGCCCCGAGGGCGGTGAACACTGAAGCTTTCTTT. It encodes CSAPRAVNTEAFF.

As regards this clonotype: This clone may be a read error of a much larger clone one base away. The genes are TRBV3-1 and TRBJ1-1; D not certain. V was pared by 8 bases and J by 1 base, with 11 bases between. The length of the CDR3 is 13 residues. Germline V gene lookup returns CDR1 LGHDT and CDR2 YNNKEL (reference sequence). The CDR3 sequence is CASGVRQNTEAFF. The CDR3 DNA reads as TGTGCCAGCGGCGTCCGACAGAACACTGAAGCTTTCTTT. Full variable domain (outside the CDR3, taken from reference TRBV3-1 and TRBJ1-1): DTAVSQTPKYLVTQMGNDKSIKCEQNLGHDTMYWYKQDSKKFLKIMFSYNNKELIINETVPNRFSPKSPDKAHLNLHINSLELGDSAVYFCASGVRQNTEAFFGQGTRLTVV.

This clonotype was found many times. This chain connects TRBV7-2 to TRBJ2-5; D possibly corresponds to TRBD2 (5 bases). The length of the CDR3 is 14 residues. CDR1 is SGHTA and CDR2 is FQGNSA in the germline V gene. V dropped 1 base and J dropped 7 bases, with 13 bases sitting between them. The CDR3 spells CASSLVVSGGTQYF. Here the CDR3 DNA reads TGTGCCAGCAGCTTAGTAGTGAGCGGCGGGACCCAGTACTTC.

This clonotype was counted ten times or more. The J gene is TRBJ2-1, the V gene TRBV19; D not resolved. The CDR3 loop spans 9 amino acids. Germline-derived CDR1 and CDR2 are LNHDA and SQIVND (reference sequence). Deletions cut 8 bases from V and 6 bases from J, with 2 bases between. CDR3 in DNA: TGTGCCAGTCTCAATGAGCAGTTCTTC. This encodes CASLNEQFF.

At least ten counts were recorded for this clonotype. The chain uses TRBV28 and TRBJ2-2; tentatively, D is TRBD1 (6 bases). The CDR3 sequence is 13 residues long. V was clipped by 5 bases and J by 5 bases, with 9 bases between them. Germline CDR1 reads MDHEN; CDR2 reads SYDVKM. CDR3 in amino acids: CASSHRDTGELFF. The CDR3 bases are TGTGCCAGCAGTCACAGGGATACCGGGGAGCTGTTTTTT.